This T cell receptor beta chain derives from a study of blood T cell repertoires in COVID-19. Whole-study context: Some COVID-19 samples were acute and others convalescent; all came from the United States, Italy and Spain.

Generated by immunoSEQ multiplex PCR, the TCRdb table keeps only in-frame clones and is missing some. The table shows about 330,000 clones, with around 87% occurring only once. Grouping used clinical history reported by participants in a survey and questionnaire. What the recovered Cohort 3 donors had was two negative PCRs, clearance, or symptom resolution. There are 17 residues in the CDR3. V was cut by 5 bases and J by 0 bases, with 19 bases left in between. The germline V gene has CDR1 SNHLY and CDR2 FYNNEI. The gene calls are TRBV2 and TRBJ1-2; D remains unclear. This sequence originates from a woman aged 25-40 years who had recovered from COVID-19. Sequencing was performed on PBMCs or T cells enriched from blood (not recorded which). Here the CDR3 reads CASSNIPGRSSNYGYTF. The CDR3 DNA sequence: TGTGCCAGCAGTAACATACCCGGGAGATCATCTAACTATGGCTACACCTTC. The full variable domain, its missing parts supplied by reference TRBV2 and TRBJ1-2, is EPEVTQTPSHQVTQMGQEVILRCVPISNHLYFYWYRQILGQKVEFLVSFYNNEISEKSEIFDDQFSVERPDGSNFTLKIRSTKLEDSAMYFCASSNIPGRSSNYGYTFGSGTRLTVV.